One and the same sample provided the 13 T cell receptor beta chains below, sequenced in a study of spatial heterogeneity in lung cancer. As to time point: sample taken at primary tumor resection. TCRdb recomputed calls from the 5' RACE reads with MiXCR, one row per CDR3 protein. Among about 20,000 distinct CDR3 sequences listed, about 15% were seen once. Study observations and caveats: Mutation tallies in tumors tracked expanded intratumoral alpha and beta TCR counts.

The antigens for these receptors are not known. The sequenced sample was lung tumor tissue, obtained at surgery. The receptors were gathered from a female donor with early-stage non-small cell lung cancer.

This clonotype has a handful of counts. This rearrangement joins TRBV20-1 to TRBJ2-4; D gene uncertain. V was cut by 0 bases and J by 8 bases, with 8 bases left in between. The CDR3 runs 12 residues. Germline-derived CDR1 and CDR2 are DFQATT and SNEGSKA (reference sequence). In DNA form, the CDR3 reads TGCAGTGCTAGAGAAGGGCTGGACATTCAGTACTTC. Protein: CSAREGLDIQYF.

The chain couples TRBV29-1 to TRBJ2-7; D call uncertain. V lost 4 bases and J lost 3, with 13 bases in between. The CDR3 has 13 residues. Germline lookup yields CDR1 SQVTM and CDR2 ANQGSEA. The CDR3 sequence is CSVVRAANYEQYF. The CDR3, as DNA: TGCAGCGTTGTTAGGGCAGCGAACTACGAGCAGTACTTC.

The CDR3 reads CASSRTSGRGSEQFF. In nucleotides, the CDR3 is TGTGCCAGCAGCCGGACTAGCGGGAGAGGTAGTGAGCAGTTCTTC. This sequence joins TRBV6-6 and TRBJ2-1; 13 nucleotides align to TRBD2. The CDR3 loop spans 15 amino acids. Germline CDR1 and CDR2: MNHNY and SVGAGI (reference sequence). Unmatched junction bases numbered 8, after V lost 6 bases and J lost 9 bases.

The rearrangement uses TRBV27 and TRBJ2-5; D is perhaps TRBD1 or TRBD2 (5 bases each). V was pared by 8 bases and J by 3 bases, with 16 bases between. The CDR3 has 14 amino acids. Germline V gene data show CDR1 as MNHEY and CDR2 as SMNVEV (reference sequence). The CDR3 loop is CASANSGTEETQYF. The DNA for the CDR3 is TGTGCCAGCGCCAACTCCGGGACGGAAGAGACCCAGTACTTC.

This clonotype was seen at least ten times. The chain combines TRBV19 with TRBJ2-3, with 12 bases fitting TRBD2. The ends lost 5 bases at V and 2 bases at J; junction bases unmatched: 5. The CDR3 is 16 amino acids. From germline, CDR1 is LNHDA and CDR2 SQIVND (reference sequence). CDR3 amino acids: CASSFGLAGPTDTQYF. The CDR3 coding sequence is TGTGCCAGTAGTTTTGGACTAGCGGGACCCACAGATACGCAGTATTTT.

This clonotype was counted a few times. This rearrangement joins TRBV5-5 to TRBJ2-3, with TRBD2 identical over 11 bases. J lost 1 base, V lost 0 bases, and 7 bases had no gene match. In germline, CDR1 is SGHKS, CDR2 YYEKEE (reference sequence). The CDR3 consists of 18 residues. The CDR3: CASSLVGRTSGRTDTQYF. In nucleotides, the CDR3 is TGTGCCAGCAGCTTGGTAGGTCGGACTAGCGGGCGCACAGATACGCAGTATTTT.

The sample holds a few counts of this clonotype. The chain uses TRBV19 and TRBJ2-7, with 12 bases lining up with TRBD2. The CDR3 has 15 amino acids. V trimming: 3 bases; J trimming: 5 bases; junction bases outside the gene matches: 5. Germline V gives CDR1 LNHDA, CDR2 SQIVND (reference sequence). CDR3 region: CASSMTSGSFDEQYF. CDR3 nucleotides: TGTGCCAGTAGTATGACTAGCGGGAGCTTTGACGAGCAGTACTTC.

The rearrangement uses TRBV6-5 and TRBJ2-7; the match to TRBD2 covers 14 bases. The CDR3 sequence is 17 residues long. Germline assignment: CDR1 MNHEY and CDR2 SVGAGI. V lost 4 bases to trimming and J lost 5 bases; unmatched junction nucleotides: 10. The CDR3 loop reads CASSSPGLAGAVHEQYF. CDR3 DNA: TGTGCCAGCAGTTCCCCGGGACTAGCGGGAGCCGTACACGAGCAGTACTTC.

This clonotype appeared many times. The chain recombines TRBV4-2 with TRBJ2-1; D may match TRBD1 or TRBD2 (5 bases each). Germline V gene lookup returns CDR1 LGHNA and CDR2 YNFKEQ. The V gene lost 2 bases and the J gene lost 7 bases, with 18 bases spanning the gap. The CDR3 runs 16 residues. This chain's CDR3 is CASSQTRWSRGNEQFF. For the CDR3, the DNA is TGTGCCAGCAGCCAAACTAGGTGGTCAAGGGGAAATGAGCAGTTCTTC.

This clonotype occurred many times. J is TRBJ2-3 and V is TRBV20-1; 7 nucleotides line up with TRBD1. In germline, CDR1 is DFQATT, CDR2 SNEGSKA (reference sequence). The CDR3 spans 14 residues. V shed 5 bases, J shed 2 bases, and the junction held 7 bases outside the gene matches. CDR3 nucleotide sequence: TGCAGTGCTTTGGGACAGAGGGCCACAGATACGCAGTATTTT. This sequence encodes CSALGQRATDTQYF.

With regard to this clonotype: A much more abundant neighbour one base away suggests this may be a read error. The J gene is TRBJ2-4, the V gene TRBV9; D remains ambiguous. Trimming stripped 0 bases from V and 2 bases from J, with 3 bases between. Germline V gene sequence: CDR1 SGDLS, CDR2 YYNGEE. The CDR3 runs to 13 residues. As DNA, the CDR3 is TGTGCCAGCAGCGTAGGTACCAAAAACATTCAGTACTTC. Translating gives CASSVGTKNIQYF.

This chain uses TRBV6-6 with TRBJ2-1, with unresolved D. The V end lost 2 bases, the J end lost 9 bases, and 8 bases lay between the germline ends. From germline, CDR1 is MNHNY and CDR2 SVGAGI (reference sequence). This CDR3 comprises 12 residues. CDR3 DNA: TGTGCCAGCAGTTACGTGGACCCTGAGCAGTTCTTC. Protein: CASSYVDPEQFF.

This clonotype came up a few times. V gene TRBV6-5 combines with J gene TRBJ2-3; D is unclear. CDR3 length equals 13 residues. Trimming removed 7 bases at V and 1 base at J, with 9 bases between. The germline V gene encodes CDR1 MNHEY and CDR2 SVGAGI. The DNA of the CDR3 is TGTGCCAGCACTCCCAGCCGCACAGATACGCAGTATTTT. As protein: CASTPSRTDTQYF.